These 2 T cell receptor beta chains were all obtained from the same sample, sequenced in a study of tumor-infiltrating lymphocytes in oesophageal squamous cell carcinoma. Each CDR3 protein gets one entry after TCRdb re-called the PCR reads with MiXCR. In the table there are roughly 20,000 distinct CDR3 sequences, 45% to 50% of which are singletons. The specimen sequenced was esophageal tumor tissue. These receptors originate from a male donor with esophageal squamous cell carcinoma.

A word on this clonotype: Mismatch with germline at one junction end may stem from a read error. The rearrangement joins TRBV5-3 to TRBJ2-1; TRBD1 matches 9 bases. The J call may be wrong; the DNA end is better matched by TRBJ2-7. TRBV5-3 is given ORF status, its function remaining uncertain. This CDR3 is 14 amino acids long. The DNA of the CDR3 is TGCGCCAGCAGCAGGGGACAGGGTGTCTACGAGCAGTACTTC. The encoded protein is CASSRGQGVYEQYF.

Here the CDR3 DNA reads TGTGCCAGCAGCATAGGACCCTCCGGACAGGGATATTACGAGCAGTACTTC. Translating it yields CASSIGPSGQGYYEQYF. The gene calls are TRBV11-2 and TRBJ2-1; TRBD1 agrees at 8 bases. The DNA end is a closer match to TRBJ2-7, so the J assignment may be wrong. The V gene's germline CDR1 is SGHAT and CDR2 FQNNGV. CDR3 length: 17 amino acids.